A selection of T cell receptor beta chains follows, all from one sample in a study of blood T cell repertoires in COVID-19. Generated by immunoSEQ multiplex PCR, the TCRdb table keeps only in-frame clones and is missing some. The profile shows roughly 200,000 clones, roughly 78% of them singletons. Sequenced: peripheral blood. The receptors come from an elderly woman with active or convalescent COVID-19. Each CDR3 is given with its conserved first and last residue. Each record gives: D gene, clone size, J gene, V gene, CDR3 DNA, CDR3 protein. A D gene is named only where the DNA matches it firmly. Size tells how often a clone was seen (once, few, many) or the class of an expanded clone, and some rows leave it out.

TRBD1 | NA | TRBJ2-7 | TRBV29-1 | TGCAGCGCGGAAATACTACAGGGGGGTAGAAACTCCTACGAGCAGTACTTC | CSAEILQGGRNSYEQYF
NA | NA | TRBJ1-3 | TRBV3-1/TRBV3-2 | TGTGCCAGCAGCCGCATTGAGGATTCTGGAAACACCATATATTTT | CASSRIEDSGNTIYF
NA | NA | TRBJ2-7 | TRBV28 | TGTGCCAGCAGCCTGGGGGGGGGCGGGAGCTCCTACGAGCAGTACTTC | CASSLGGGGSSYEQYF
TRBD1 | few | TRBJ1-6 | TRBV19 | TGTGCCAGTAACGAGGGGACAGATAATTCACCCCTCCACTTT | CASNEGTDNSPLHF
TRBD1 | once | TRBJ2-3 | TRBV30 | TGTGCCTGGAGCACAGGGGCAAGCACAGATACGCAGTATTTT | CAWSTGASTDTQYF
NA | NA | TRBJ2-1 | TRBV27 | TGTGCCAGCAGTTTCCAGGGTGTCTCCTACAATGAGCAGTTCTTC | CASSFQGVSYNEQFF
NA | NA | TRBJ1-1 | TRBV5-1 | TGCGCCAGCAGCTTGGGAGAGGGAAGTTCCACTGAAGCTTTCTTT | CASSLGEGSSTEAFF
TRBD1 | once | TRBJ1-2 | TRBV24-1 | TGTGCCACCAGTGATTCCACCTTTAAGGGGGCCGAAGGCTACACCTTC | CATSDSTFKGAEGYTF
TRBD1 | once | TRBJ2-5 | TRBV29-1 | TGCAGCGTTACGACAGGGGGCCGGGAGACCCAGTACTTC | CSVTTGGRETQYF
TRBD1 | few | TRBJ1-3 | TRBV6-5 | TGTGCCAGCAGCGGACAGGGGGACACCATATATTTT | CASSGQGDTIYF
TRBD1 | NA | TRBJ2-1 | TRBV10-3 | TGTGCCTCCCACGGGGGGACAGGGTACCATGAGCAGTTCTTC | CASHGGTGYHEQFF
NA | NA | TRBJ2-7 | TRBV6-6 | TGTGCCAGCAGCCACCTCGTCGGGACAAGCTACGAGCAGTACTTC | CASSHLVGTSYEQYF
NA | many | TRBJ1-4 | TRBV2 | TGTGCCACCCGAAACAGGGTCGGGGATGAAAAACTGTTTTTT | CATRNRVGDEKLFF
TRBD1 | few | TRBJ2-3 | TRBV5-1 | TGCGCCAGCAGCGCTACAGGGGGGTCTAGCACAGATACGCAGTATTTT | CASSATGGSSTDTQYF
TRBD2 | NA | TRBJ2-3 | TRBV5-5 | TGTGCCAGCAGCTTACTAGCGGGGTCTTATACGCAGTATTTT | CASSLLAGSYTQYF
TRBD1 | once | TRBJ1-3 | TRBV2 | TGTGCCAGCAGGGTAAACAGGGGTTCAGGAAACACCATATATTTT | CASRVNRGSGNTIYF
TRBD1 | once | TRBJ2-2 | TRBV7-2 | TGTGCCAGCAGCTGGACAGGATCCCCCGGGGAGCTGTTTTTT | CASSWTGSPGELFF
NA | NA | TRBJ2-3 | TRBV30 | TGTGCCTGGAGTTCACAGGGCAAGGGTCCAGATACGCAGTATTTT | CAWSSQGKGPDTQYF